These 32 T cell receptor beta chains were all obtained from the same sample, sequenced in a study of PD-L1 blockade in urothelial cancer. Time point reported: pretreatment peripheral blood. Generated by immunoSEQ multiplex PCR, the TCRdb table keeps only in-frame clones and is missing some. The repertoire holds about 74,000 clones, with roughly 90% as singletons. Sequenced material: PBMCs, taken around atezolizumab (anti-PD-L1) treatment. These receptors came from a man in his 70s with urothelial cancer.

The J gene is TRBJ2-3, the V gene TRBV5-1, with D hard to call. With 3 bases removed from V and 6 bases from J, the gap between germline ends came to 5 bases. Germline V CDR1 and CDR2: SGHRS, YFSETQ. The CDR3 loop spans 11 amino acids. Here the CDR3 reads CASSSQDTQYF. CDR3 bases: TGCGCCAGCAGCTCACAGGATACGCAGTATTTT.

The CDR3 loop reads CSVSGAGANVLTF. The CDR3 DNA follows: TGCAGCGTTTCAGGGGCTGGGGCCAACGTCCTGACTTTC. The chain uses TRBV29-1 and TRBJ2-6, with D tentatively TRBD1 (6 bases). The V and J ends lost 5 bases and 2 bases respectively, with 7 bases between them. Germline V gene sequence: CDR1 SQVTM, CDR2 ANQGSEA. The CDR3 contains 13 residues.

V and J are TRBV7-8 and TRBJ2-5, with 10 bases identical to TRBD2. Germline trimming cut 7 bases from V and 5 bases from J; bases unmatched to any gene: 10. CDR1 and CDR2 from the germline V gene are SGHVS and FQNEAQ. The CDR3 spans 15 residues. The CDR3 DNA follows: TGTGCCAGCACGACCGGGACTAGCGTGGGGGAGACCCAGTACTTC. It yields the protein CASTTGTSVGETQYF.

About this clone: At one end, the junction sequence differs from germline, possibly due to a read error. The chain joins TRBV5-5 to TRBJ2-2; TRBD1 aligns across 9 bases. Germline CDR1 reads SGHKS; CDR2 reads YYEKEE (reference sequence). This CDR3 comprises 17 residues. The CDR3 reads CASSDKQGAPNTGELFF. Written as DNA, the CDR3 is TGTGCCAGCAGCGATAAACAGGGGGCCCCGAATACCGGGGAGCTGTTTTTT.

This clone was picked up a small number of times. The chain is built from TRBV19 and TRBJ2-3, with D perhaps TRBD2 (6 bases). The length of the CDR3 is 15 residues. V lost 3 bases, J lost 4 bases, and 14 bases lay in between. CDR1 is LNHDA and CDR2 is SQIVND in the germline V gene (reference sequence). The CDR3, as DNA: TGTGCCAGTAGTATCCCGGGACTTGGCGCAGATACGCAGTATTTT. It is translated as CASSIPGLGADTQYF.

J is TRBJ2-7 and V is TRBV6-5; 11 bases fit TRBD1. CDR1 is MNHEY, CDR2 SVGAGI, per germline. V trimming: 6 bases; J trimming: 7 bases; junction bases outside the gene matches: 8. The CDR3 runs 14 residues. This chain's CDR3 is CASRPGQGVGEQYF. CDR3 nucleotides: TGTGCCAGCAGGCCGGGACAGGGGGTGGGGGAGCAGTACTTC.

This rearrangement joins TRBV27 to TRBJ2-1; 9 nucleotides agree with TRBD2. The CDR3 spans 15 residues. Germline V gene sequence: CDR1 MNHEY, CDR2 SMNVEV (reference sequence). The trim removed 5 bases at V and 5 bases at J, leaving 7 bases unmatched. This chain's CDR3 is CASSAGLAGNNEQFF. The CDR3 DNA follows: TGTGCCAGCAGTGCCGGTCTAGCGGGAAACAATGAGCAGTTCTTC.

The chain carries TRBV19 and TRBJ1-2; no clear D. The CDR3 runs to 11 residues. The V end lost 7 bases, the J end lost 4 bases, and 7 bases lay between the germline ends. From germline, CDR1 is LNHDA and CDR2 SQIVND (reference sequence). This chain's CDR3 is CASKVSYGYTF. CDR3 in DNA: TGTGCCAGTAAAGTCAGCTATGGCTACACCTTC. Full variable domain (outside the CDR3, taken from reference TRBV19 and TRBJ1-2): DGGITQSPKYLFRKEGQNVTLSCEQNLNHDAMYWYRQDPGQGLRLIYYSQIVNDFQKGDIAEGYSVSREKKESFPLTVTSAQKNPTAFYLCASKVSYGYTFGSGTRLTVV.

The rearrangement uses TRBV19 and TRBJ2-7; 7 positions match TRBD2. Germline CDR1 is LNHDA and CDR2 is SQIVND (reference sequence). The CDR3 contains 15 residues. V shed 4 bases and J 1 base; nucleotides not matched to a gene: 7. CDR3 nucleotides: TGTGCCAGTAGTACCTTACTAGCGTCATCCTACGAGCAGTACTTC. This codes for CASSTLLASSYEQYF.

J is TRBJ1-1 and V is TRBV4-2; 8 nucleotides align to TRBD1. The CDR3 covers 18 residues. Germline V CDR1 and CDR2: LGHNA, YNFKEQ. The V segment lost 4 bases and the J segment 1 base; nucleotides outside the gene matches: 14. The CDR3 bases are TGTGCCAGCAGCCCCGGGACAGGTCCAACTGGAGGGAACACTGAAGCTTTCTTT. Amino acids: CASSPGTGPTGGNTEAFF.

At least ten counts were recorded for this clone. The chain links TRBV28 to TRBJ1-5; 10 bases match TRBD1. In germline, CDR1 is MDHEN, CDR2 SYDVKM. V lost 4 bases, J lost 6 bases, and 9 bases stayed unmatched. The length of the CDR3 is 16 residues. Written as DNA, the CDR3 is TGTGCCAGCAGTTCATACGGGACAGGGGTGGGTCAGCCCCAGCATTTT. Translated, it gives CASSSYGTGVGQPQHF.

The chain links TRBV29-1 to TRBJ2-7; 7 bases are a match to TRBD1. CDR3 length: 13 amino acids. Germline CDR1 SQVTM, CDR2 ANQGSEA. The trim removed 4 bases at V and 3 bases at J, leaving 6 bases unmatched. In DNA form, the CDR3 reads TGCAGCGTTGTAAGGGGGCCTTACTACGAGCAGTACTTC. This translates into CSVVRGPYYEQYF.

Written as DNA, the CDR3 is TGCAGCGCCACAAGGGGGACAGGGGGCTTAGGAAACATTCAGTACTTC. Its translation is CSATRGTGGLGNIQYF. V gene TRBV29-1 combines with J gene TRBJ2-4; 12 bases line up with TRBD1. Germline V gene data show CDR1 as SQVTM and CDR2 as ANQGSEA. The CDR3 has 16 amino acids. V lost 7 bases and J lost 6; bases outside the gene matches: 13.

The chain couples TRBV6-6 to TRBJ2-1; tentatively, D is TRBD2 (6 bases). Germline V lookup: CDR1 MNHNY, CDR2 SVGAGI (reference sequence). This CDR3 contains 12 residues. V lost 6 bases and J lost 8, with 11 bases in between. The CDR3 loop is CASRRSGDEQFF. CDR3 DNA sequence: TGTGCCAGCAGAAGGTCGGGGGATGAGCAGTTCTTC.

J is TRBJ1-1 and V is TRBV5-1; 7 positions agree with TRBD1. This CDR3 has 14 residues. V lost 4 bases to trimming and J lost 4 bases; unmatched junction nucleotides: 7. CDR1 is SGHRS, CDR2 YFSETQ, per germline. The DNA for the CDR3 is TGCGCCAGCAGCCAGGCAGGGGGTTCCACTGAAGCTTTCTTT. It encodes CASSQAGGSTEAFF.

The genes are TRBV5-1 and TRBJ1-1, with TRBD1 matching 9 bases. The length of the CDR3 is 18 residues. The germline gives CDR1 SGHRS, CDR2 YFSETQ. With 6 bases clipped from V and 0 bases from J, the junction kept 15 bases outside the gene matches. The CDR3 protein is CASTLMGQGLGMNTEAFF. The CDR3 DNA follows: TGCGCCAGCACCCTAATGGGACAGGGTTTGGGCATGAACACTGAAGCTTTCTTT.

The V call is TRBV29-1, the J call TRBJ1-4, with D perhaps TRBD1 (6 bases). V shed 4 bases and J shed 3 bases, with 12 bases lying between them. The CDR3 has 14 amino acids. In germline, CDR1 is SQVTM, CDR2 ANQGSEA. In DNA, the CDR3 is TGCAGCGTTGTGGGGGGGCTGGCTAATGAAAAACTGTTTTTT. Translating it yields CSVVGGLANEKLFF.

This chain links TRBV28 with TRBJ1-1; 8 nucleotides line up with TRBD1. The CDR3 is 15 residues long. CDR1 is MDHEN, CDR2 SYDVKM, per germline. The V segment lost 6 bases and the J segment 1 base; nucleotides outside the gene matches: 7. In DNA form, the CDR3 reads TGTGCCAGCAGCTCTCCCGGGACAGGGAACACTGAAGCTTTCTTT. Translating it yields CASSSPGTGNTEAFF.

The V call is TRBV5-4, the J call TRBJ2-3; 11 positions agree with TRBD2. In germline, CDR1 is SGHNT, CDR2 YYREEE (reference sequence). The junction had 8 bases not matched to a gene; V was cut back by 5 bases and J by 0 bases. The CDR3 contains 17 residues. DNA of the CDR3: TGTGCCAGCAGTCAGAGACTAGCGGGAATAAGCACAGATACGCAGTATTTT. Amino acids: CASSQRLAGISTDTQYF.

V usage is TRBV5-1 and J usage is TRBJ2-1, with 8 bases that match TRBD2. This CDR3 contains 15 residues. V shed 4 bases and J 3 bases; nucleotides not matched to a gene: 6. CDR1 is SGHRS and CDR2 is YFSETQ in the germline V gene. The DNA for the CDR3 is TGCGCCAGCAGCCAGGGACTAGGAGACTACAATGAGCAGTTCTTC. Its protein product is CASSQGLGDYNEQFF.

The chain combines TRBV5-4 with TRBJ2-2, with a weak D call TRBD2 (5 bases). The length of the CDR3 is 14 residues. Germline CDR1 is SGHNT and CDR2 is YYREEE (reference sequence). V dropped 4 bases and J dropped 6 bases, with 13 bases sitting between them. CDR3 amino acids: CASSPGGGAGELFF. CDR3 nucleotides: TGTGCCAGCAGCCCAGGAGGTGGGGCCGGGGAGCTGTTTTTT.

As DNA, the CDR3 is TGTGCCAGTAGTGGGGCAACAGGGGTCAATCAGCCCCAGCATTTT. It yields the protein CASSGATGVNQPQHF. The rearrangement uses TRBV19 and TRBJ1-5; 7 nucleotides align to TRBD1. Germline V gene data show CDR1 as LNHDA and CDR2 as SQIVND (reference sequence). This CDR3 spans 15 amino acids. The J segment lost 3 bases and the V segment lost 5 bases, leaving 7 bases of the junction unmatched.

V and J are TRBV27 and TRBJ2-7; possibly TRBD2 for D (6 bases). CDR3 length: 14 amino acids. Germline values: CDR1 MNHEY, CDR2 SMNVEV (reference sequence). V was clipped by 6 bases and J by 6 bases, with 18 bases between them. CDR3 sequence (DNA): TGTGCCAGCAGCCCCTGGAGGGAAGACGGCGAGCAGTACTTC. Amino acid sequence: CASSPWREDGEQYF.

This clone has more than one count but fewer than ten. This chain joins TRBV6-6 and TRBJ2-7; TRBD1 is a possible D gene (6 bases). The CDR3 length is 16 residues. The germline V and J ends were trimmed by 0 bases and 0 bases, with 12 bases remaining between them. Germline assignment: CDR1 MNHNY and CDR2 SVGAGI (reference sequence). The CDR3 region has the DNA TGTGCCAGCAGTTACTCTTTCGACAGGAGCTCCTACGAGCAGTACTTC. The encoded protein is CASSYSFDRSSYEQYF.

The J gene is TRBJ2-5, the V gene TRBV7-3, with D perhaps matching TRBD2 (5 bases). The V and J ends lost 6 bases and 1 base respectively, with 9 bases between them. This CDR3 has 13 amino acids. The germline gives CDR1 SGHTA, CDR2 FQGTGA. In nucleotides, the CDR3 is TGTGCCAGCAGTGGGAGCGGCCAAGAGACCCAGTACTTC. It translates to CASSGSGQETQYF.

This sequence joins TRBV21-1 and TRBJ2-7; TRBD1 is the table's D call and was not checked against the DNA. TRBV21-1 is a pseudogene. The CDR3 is 17 residues long. CDR3 bases: TGTGCCAGCAGCAAAGAGGGCTGGGGGCTAGATTGGGACGAGCAGTACTTC. Translated, it gives CASSKEGWGLDWDEQYF.

On this clone: One end of the junction is discordant with germline, which a read error may explain. The chain carries TRBV29-1 and TRBJ2-7; TRBD1 aligns across 7 bases. This CDR3 contains 13 residues. Germline lookup yields CDR1 SQVTM and CDR2 ANQGSEA. The CDR3 reads CSVENGEGAGRHF. The DNA for the CDR3 is TGCAGCGTTGAGAATGGTGAGGGGGCAGGAAGGCACTTC.

Concerning this clone: Other nucleotide sequences from this sample produce the same CDR3. The chain joins TRBV7-2 to TRBJ2-1; 11 bases are a match to TRBD2. Unmatched junction bases numbered 3, after V lost 5 bases and J lost 0 bases. Germline V gene lookup returns CDR1 SGHTA and CDR2 FQGNSA. This CDR3 has 16 residues. CDR3 DNA: TGTGCCAGCAGCCCCACTAGCGGGAGCTCCTACAATGAGCAGTTCTTC. It yields the protein CASSPTSGSSYNEQFF.

The chain links TRBV7-6 to TRBJ2-7; no clear D. The germline CDR1 and CDR2 sequences are SGHVS and FNYEAQ. Deletions cut 3 bases from V and 0 bases from J, with 6 bases between. CDR3 length: 13 residues. CDR3 in DNA: TGTGCCAGCAGCTTCTATAGCTCCTACGAGCAGTACTTC. This codes for CASSFYSSYEQYF.

The gene calls are TRBV14 and TRBJ1-2; TRBD1 agrees at 10 bases. V lost 2 bases and J lost 8; bases outside the gene matches: 14. The CDR3 runs to 17 residues. Germline CDR1 SGHDN, CDR2 FVKESK. The CDR3 DNA sequence: TGTGCCAGCAGCCAACCCGCCTCGGGACAGGGGATAAGAGGCTACACCTTC. Translated, it gives CASSQPASGQGIRGYTF.

The chain links TRBV19 to TRBJ2-5; tentative D call: TRBD2 (5 bases). CDR3 size: 14 residues. Germline assignment: CDR1 LNHDA and CDR2 SQIVND (reference sequence). The ends were cut back, 2 bases at V and 6 bases at J, with 13 bases in the middle. CDR3 DNA: TGTGCCAGTAGTATATCCCCCCCCGGGAAGACCCAGTACTTC. This sequence encodes CASSISPPGKTQYF.

The J gene is TRBJ2-7, the V gene TRBV28; perhaps TRBD2 as D (6 bases). CDR3 length equals 16 residues. Germline V gives CDR1 MDHEN, CDR2 SYDVKM. Trimming shortened V by 3 bases and J by 0 bases, and 15 bases separated the two germline ends. CDR3 loop: CASSFLTGLRSYEQYF. Written as DNA, the CDR3 is TGTGCCAGCAGTTTCCTGACGGGACTCCGCTCCTACGAGCAGTACTTC.